These 11 T cell receptor beta chains were sequenced from one sample in a study of cytomegalovirus exposure and HLA in healthy donors. PCR used 60 Vbeta primers and 13 Jbeta primers. Some clones are missing from TCRdb's copy, which holds only in-frame ones; the method was immunoSEQ multiplex PCR. The sample lists about 98,000 clones, more than 60% occurring once. Sequenced sample: PBMCs. The receptors shown here come from a man aged 18-30 years in good health and CMV-seropositive.

The V gene is TRBV4-1, the J gene TRBJ2-7, with 7 bases identical to TRBD1. V trimming: 2 bases; J trimming: 3 bases; junction bases outside the gene matches: 7. The CDR3 runs 15 residues. Germline V gene lookup returns CDR1 MGHRA and CDR2 YSYEKL. The CDR3 reads CASSQLRDSVYEQYF. CDR3 sequence (DNA): TGCGCCAGCAGCCAACTTCGGGACAGCGTCTACGAGCAGTACTTC.

The chain combines TRBV10-1 with TRBJ2-7; no clear D. The CDR3 contains 13 residues. Per germline, CDR1 WNHNN and CDR2 SYGVQD (reference sequence). The germline V and J ends were trimmed by 0 bases and 5 bases, with 8 bases remaining between them. The CDR3 loop reads CASSESYSDEQYF. DNA for the CDR3: TGCGCCAGCAGTGAGTCGTATTCGGACGAGCAGTACTTC.

V gene TRBV19 combines with J gene TRBJ1-5; TRBD1 matches at 8 bases. Germline V CDR1 and CDR2: LNHDA, SQIVND (reference sequence). The trim removed 5 bases at V and 7 bases at J, leaving 4 bases unmatched. The CDR3 is 13 amino acids. CDR3 in DNA: TGTGCCAGTAGTGGAGACAGGGGACAGCCCCAGCATTTT. It is translated as CASSGDRGQPQHF.

The rearrangement uses TRBV9 and TRBJ1-2; TRBD1 agrees at 8 bases. The trim removed 3 bases at V and 4 bases at J, leaving 8 bases unmatched. Per germline, CDR1 SGDLS and CDR2 YYNGEE. This CDR3 is built from 15 residues. The CDR3 region has the DNA TGTGCCAGCAGCGCCCGGGACAGGTTGAGCTATGGCTACACCTTC. Amino acid sequence: CASSARDRLSYGYTF.

The chain recombines TRBV6-5 with TRBJ2-7, with a weak D call TRBD2 (5 bases). Germline-derived CDR1 and CDR2 are MNHEY and SVGAGI. The CDR3 totals 14 residues. Trimming took 0 bases from V and 7 from J, leaving 13 bases between them. CDR3: CASSYSIASGEQYF. CDR3 coding DNA: TGTGCCAGCAGTTACTCGATAGCCTCGGGGGAGCAGTACTTC.

The V gene is TRBV5-1, the J gene TRBJ1-2; tentative D call: TRBD1 (6 bases). Per germline, CDR1 SGHRS and CDR2 YFSETQ. CDR3 length: 14 amino acids. V gave up 0 bases and J gave up 7 bases, with 13 bases separating them. The CDR3 region is CASSLGQEEVGYTF. The DNA of the CDR3 is TGCGCCAGCAGCTTGGGACAGGAGGAGGTTGGCTACACCTTC.

The chain employs TRBV7-2 and TRBJ1-6; TRBD1 is a possible D gene (5 bases). The germline V gene encodes CDR1 SGHTA and CDR2 FQGNSA. This CDR3 is built from 15 residues. Trimming shortened V by 3 bases and J by 7 bases, and 13 bases separated the two germline ends. The CDR3 protein is CASSFRGRINSPLHF. CDR3 coding DNA: TGTGCCAGCAGCTTCCGGGGGAGGATCAATTCACCCCTCCACTTT. The complete variable domain, with remaining parts taken from reference TRBV7-2 and TRBJ1-6, reads GAGVSQSPSNKVTEKGKDVELRCDPISGHTALYWYRQSLGQGLEFLIYFQGNSAPDKSGLPSDRFSAERTGGSVSTLTIQRTQQEDSAVYLCASSFRGRINSPLHFGNGTRLTVT.

J is TRBJ2-2 and V is TRBV7-2; 8 bases line up with TRBD2. CDR1 and CDR2 (germline): SGHTA, FQGNSA. J lost 7 bases, V lost 1 base, and 11 bases had no gene match. The CDR3 has 17 amino acids. CDR3 amino acids: CASSLGRSGGLGGELFF. As DNA, the CDR3 is TGTGCCAGCAGCTTAGGGCGGAGCGGGGGTCTTGGCGGGGAGCTGTTTTTT.

The chain employs TRBV7-6 and TRBJ2-3, with a tentative D call TRBD2 (6 bases). Trimming left V 5 bases short and J 4 bases short, with 13 bases between. CDR1 and CDR2 from the germline V gene are SGHVS and FNYEAQ. This CDR3 spans 14 amino acids. CDR3 region: CASSLSPGADTQYF. Written as DNA, the CDR3 is TGTGCCAGCAGCCTGTCGCCGGGGGCAGATACGCAGTATTTT.

The rearrangement links TRBV7-9 to TRBJ2-1; 10 nucleotides agree with TRBD2. J was trimmed by 3 bases and V by 5 bases; bases with no gene match: 7. This CDR3 region has 16 residues. Germline V gene lookup returns CDR1 SEHNR and CDR2 FQNEAQ (reference sequence). CDR3 bases: TGTGCCAGCAGCCCCTCAAGCGGGGGGGTCTACAATGAGCAGTTCTTC. It translates to CASSPSSGGVYNEQFF.

This rearrangement joins TRBV5-6 to TRBJ1-1; D possibly corresponds to TRBD1 (5 bases). V was pared by 2 bases and J by 4 bases, with 12 bases between. Germline-derived CDR1 and CDR2 are SGHDT and YYEEEE. The CDR3 extends over 14 amino acids. The CDR3 region is CASSFGRATTEAFF. Written as DNA, the CDR3 is TGTGCCAGCAGCTTTGGCAGGGCCACCACTGAAGCTTTCTTT.